One and the same sample provided the 29 T cell receptor beta chains below, sequenced in a study of beta chain features in type 1 diabetes. Expressed TCRB transcripts were sequenced, since all the RNA that had been isolated was reverse transcribed. The repertoire was sequenced with immunoSEQ multiplex PCR; TCRdb's copy has only in-frame clones and lacks some. This repertoire shows approximately 140,000 clones, roughly 10% found once; its top ten account for roughly 0.75%. These TCRs are of unknown antigen specificity. Overall study results and limits: Type 1 diabetes patients had TCRB CDR3s that were shorter (moderately but significantly so) in all four CD4+ subsets.

The sequenced sample consisted of central memory CD4+ T cells from blood. The origin of the receptors is a man aged 25 to 45 with type 1 diabetes.

V gene TRBV18 combines with J gene TRBJ1-1; D remains ambiguous. Trimming pared 2 bases from V and 4 bases from J, leaving 11 bases between. Germline lookup yields CDR1 KGHSH and CDR2 LQKENI. This CDR3 has 14 amino acids. The DNA for the CDR3 is TGTGCCAGCTCACCAAATTCGGTTTCCACTGAAGCTTTCTTT. The encoded protein is CASSPNSVSTEAFF.

This clone was detected a few times. This chain joins TRBV6-6 and TRBJ2-1; D is ambiguous. V lost 5 bases and J lost 7, with 6 bases in between. This CDR3 spans 11 amino acids. Germline lookup yields CDR1 MNHNY and CDR2 SVGAGI (reference sequence). CDR3 amino acids: CASSQRNEQFF. In nucleotides, the CDR3 is TGTGCCAGCAGTCAACGGAATGAGCAGTTCTTC.

The chain links TRBV7-9 to TRBJ1-6; 7 positions match TRBD1. V lost 3 bases to trimming and J lost 11 bases; unmatched junction nucleotides: 4. This CDR3 has 13 residues. CDR1 and CDR2 from the germline V gene are SEHNR and FQNEAQ (reference sequence). CDR3 protein: CASSLEGATPLHF. CDR3 nucleotide sequence: TGTGCCAGCAGCTTGGAGGGGGCTACACCCCTCCACTTT.

This clone was found a few times. The CDR3 DNA reads as TGCGCCAGCAGCTTGGGGGGACAGGTCCTCTACGAGCAGTACTTC. It is translated as CASSLGGQVLYEQYF. V and J are TRBV5-1 and TRBJ2-7; 8 bases align to TRBD1. CDR1 is SGHRS and CDR2 is YFSETQ in the germline V gene. After removal of 0 bases from V and 3 bases from J, the junction contained 5 bases not matched to a gene. The CDR3 contains 15 residues.

The V and J genes are TRBV18 and TRBJ2-1; TRBD1 matches at 9 bases. Germline V gives CDR1 KGHSH, CDR2 LQKENI. V shed 0 bases and J 5 bases; nucleotides not matched to a gene: 5. The CDR3 spans 16 residues. CDR3 protein: CASSPPETGGDNEQFF. The CDR3 bases are TGTGCCAGCTCACCACCAGAGACAGGGGGGGACAATGAGCAGTTCTTC.

This clone was seen a handful of times. The J gene is TRBJ2-7, the V gene TRBV11-2, with TRBD1 identical over 7 bases. There are 15 residues in the CDR3. V lost 1 base to trimming and J lost 6 bases; unmatched junction nucleotides: 9. Germline values: CDR1 SGHAT, CDR2 FQNNGV. CDR3 amino acids: CASSLVSLSGGEQYF. The CDR3 coding sequence is TGTGCCAGCAGCTTAGTTTCGCTCTCAGGGGGCGAGCAGTACTTC.

This chain connects TRBV18 to TRBJ1-5, with 9 bases identical to TRBD1. V lost 6 bases and J lost 0; bases outside the gene matches: 12. The germline CDR1 and CDR2 sequences are KGHSH and LQKENI. The CDR3 consists of 18 residues. The CDR3 is CASSSTGGTGYSNQPQHF. CDR3 DNA: TGTGCCAGCTCTTCGACAGGGGGTACGGGATATAGCAATCAGCCCCAGCATTTT.

The CDR3 region has the DNA TGTGCCAGCAGCGCCCCCGGACAGGGGAAGCAGTATTTT. Its protein is CASSAPGQGKQYF. The gene calls are TRBV9 and TRBJ2-3; 9 positions match TRBD1. This CDR3 is built from 13 residues. CDR1 is SGDLS, CDR2 YYNGEE, per germline. J was trimmed by 11 bases and V by 3 bases; bases with no gene match: 7.

Only a few counts were recorded for this clone. CDR3 amino acids: CASRMDSSGNTIYF. The CDR3 DNA reads as TGTGCCAGCAGGATGGACAGCTCTGGAAACACCATATATTTT. V is TRBV7-3 and J is TRBJ1-3; a possible D gene is TRBD1 (6 bases). The germline V gene encodes CDR1 SGHTA and CDR2 FQGTGA. V lost 6 bases, J lost 0 bases, and 9 bases lay in between. CDR3 length: 14 amino acids. Full variable domain (remainder filled in from reference TRBV7-3 and TRBJ1-3): GAGVSQTPSNKVTEKGKYVELRCDPISGHTALYWYRQSLGQGPEFLIYFQGTGAADDSGLPNDRFFAVRPEGSVSTLKIQRTERGDSAVYLCASRMDSSGNTIYFGEGSWLTVV.

This clone has only a few counts. The CDR3: CSVGGDPNQPQHF. DNA of the CDR3: TGCAGCGTGGGGGGGGACCCCAATCAGCCCCAGCATTTT. The chain carries TRBV29-1 and TRBJ1-5; a weak D match, TRBD1 (5 bases). The CDR3 consists of 13 residues. V lost 6 bases and J lost 3, with 12 bases in between. CDR1 is SQVTM, CDR2 ANQGSEA, per germline.

V and J are TRBV5-6 and TRBJ1-1; TRBD1 matches at 10 bases. Germline CDR1 and CDR2: SGHDT and YYEEEE. The CDR3 length is 14 residues. V dropped 4 bases and J dropped 5; count of bases not matched to a gene: 5. The CDR3 DNA follows: TGTGCCAGCAGCGGGACAGGGGTTCTGACTGAAGCTTTCTTT. Amino acids: CASSGTGVLTEAFF.

V gene TRBV5-6 combines with J gene TRBJ2-5; D is possibly TRBD2 (5 bases). Germline V gene sequence: CDR1 SGHDT, CDR2 YYEEEE. CDR3 length: 14 residues. Trimming stripped 4 bases from V and 5 bases from J, with 15 bases between. CDR3 DNA sequence: TGTGCCAGCAGCAGACCCGGGATGGGGGAGACCCAGTACTTC. It translates to CASSRPGMGETQYF.

This CDR3 reads CAAKGGVDQPQHF. The CDR3 region has the DNA TGTGCCGCCAAAGGGGGGGTCGATCAGCCCCAGCATTTT. The chain combines TRBV18 with TRBJ1-5, with a tentative D call TRBD1 (6 bases). Germline assignment: CDR1 KGHSH and CDR2 LQKENI. V gave up 11 bases and J gave up 5 bases, with 16 bases separating them. This CDR3 is built from 13 residues.

The chain carries TRBV11-3 and TRBJ2-1; tentative D call: TRBD2 (6 bases). The germline gives CDR1 SGHNT, CDR2 YENEEA. This CDR3 spans 13 amino acids. V dropped 1 base and J dropped 10 bases, with 11 bases sitting between them. In nucleotides, the CDR3 is TGTGCCAGCAGCTTAGGTTTCCGGGGGGAGCAGTTCTTC. Protein product: CASSLGFRGEQFF.

The chain links TRBV29-1 to TRBJ2-5, with 8 bases aligning to TRBD2. CDR3 length: 14 amino acids. V shed 8 bases, J shed 5 bases, and the junction held 13 bases outside the gene matches. CDR1 is SQVTM, CDR2 ANQGSEA, per germline. The CDR3: CSFGRGASGETQYF. In nucleotides, the CDR3 is TGCAGCTTTGGGCGGGGGGCTTCAGGGGAGACCCAGTACTTC.

This clone was seen at least ten times. This chain connects TRBV29-1 to TRBJ2-1; 10 nucleotides agree with TRBD2. From germline, CDR1 is SQVTM and CDR2 ANQGSEA. The length of the CDR3 is 16 residues. Trimming at V came to 7 bases and at J to 4 bases, leaving 13 bases not matched to a gene. The CDR3 DNA is TGCAGCGCGTATATCCGAAGCGGGGGGGCTTACAATGAGCAGTTCTTC. Translation gives CSAYIRSGGAYNEQFF.

The genes are TRBV27 and TRBJ2-7; D gene uncertain. Germline values: CDR1 MNHEY, CDR2 SMNVEV (reference sequence). This CDR3 region has 15 residues. With 6 bases removed from V and 0 bases from J, the gap between germline ends came to 15 bases. CDR3 in amino acids: CASRPLKDSSYEQYF. As DNA, the CDR3 is TGTGCCAGCAGGCCACTAAAAGATAGCTCCTACGAGCAGTACTTC.

This clone was counted only a few times. The rearrangement uses TRBV30 and TRBJ2-2; TRBD2 agrees at 12 bases. Germline V gene lookup returns CDR1 GTSNPN and CDR2 SVGIG (reference sequence). This CDR3 spans 17 amino acids. V shed 8 bases and J 7 bases; nucleotides not matched to a gene: 17. Here the CDR3 reads CASSQTPGLAGGGELFF. In nucleotides, the CDR3 is TGTGCCAGCTCCCAAACACCGGGACTAGCGGGTGGCGGGGAGCTGTTTTTT.

This clone was seen more than once but under ten times. J is TRBJ2-1 and V is TRBV2; 8 bases are a match to TRBD1. The V segment lost 7 bases and the J segment 7 bases; nucleotides outside the gene matches: 15. The CDR3 extends over 16 amino acids. Per germline, CDR1 SNHLY and CDR2 FYNNEI. CDR3 sequence (DNA): TGTGCCAGCACCCGAGGACAGGGCCAATGGCGGAATGAGCAGTTCTTC. Translated, it gives CASTRGQGQWRNEQFF.

This clone was detected only a few times. The chain links TRBV7-2 to TRBJ2-1; TRBD2 matches 10 bases. CDR1 is SGHTA and CDR2 is FQGNSA in the germline V gene. V gave up 2 bases and J gave up 2 bases; unmatched junction bases: 3. This CDR3 region has 16 residues. CDR3 DNA sequence: TGTGCCAGCAGCTTAAGTAGCGGGGGGACCTACAATGAGCAGTTCTTC. Translating gives CASSLSSGGTYNEQFF.

The V call is TRBV7-9, the J call TRBJ2-3, with D maybe TRBD1 (5 bases). Per the germline V gene, CDR1 is SEHNR and CDR2 is FQNEAQ (reference sequence). Trimming pared 6 bases from V and 3 bases from J, leaving 10 bases between. The CDR3 has 13 residues. In DNA, the CDR3 is TGTGCCAGCAGTAGGGGCGAGACAGATACGCAGTATTTT. Protein product: CASSRGETDTQYF.

The table lists this clone with a few counts. V gene TRBV7-9 combines with J gene TRBJ1-6; D may be TRBD1 (6 bases). Germline values: CDR1 SEHNR, CDR2 FQNEAQ (reference sequence). The germline V and J ends were trimmed by 5 bases and 14 bases, with 13 bases remaining between them. This CDR3 contains 12 residues. CDR3 bases: TGTGCCAGCAGCCGGGAGGGGGTCTCCCTCCACTTT. It translates to CASSREGVSLHF.

The rearrangement links TRBV5-1 to TRBJ2-1; unclear D gene. Trimming cost V 1 base and J 0 bases, with 11 bases left between them. CDR3 size: 16 residues. Germline assignment: CDR1 SGHRS and CDR2 YFSETQ. CDR3 in amino acids: CASSLPTAYSYNEQFF. The CDR3 DNA reads as TGCGCCAGCAGCTTGCCTACTGCGTACTCCTACAATGAGCAGTTCTTC.

There are a few counts of this clone. The chain combines TRBV6-5 with TRBJ2-7; TRBD2 matches 12 bases. The V segment lost 6 bases and the J segment 5 bases; nucleotides outside the gene matches: 2. The V gene's germline CDR1 is MNHEY and CDR2 SVGAGI. This CDR3 has 13 residues. CDR3: CASRLAGGNEQYF. The CDR3 region has the DNA TGTGCCAGCAGACTAGCGGGGGGCAACGAGCAGTACTTC.

This clone has just a few counts. The chain recombines TRBV9 with TRBJ1-2; D gene unclear. In germline, CDR1 is SGDLS, CDR2 YYNGEE. The CDR3 contains 13 residues. Trimming stripped 0 bases from V and 7 bases from J, with 10 bases between. The CDR3 region has the DNA TGTGCCAGCAGCGTAGGATACGCCGGTGGCTACACCTTC. It encodes CASSVGYAGGYTF. The variable domain in full, completed from reference TRBV9 and TRBJ1-2, reads DSGVTQTPKHLITATGQRVTLRCSPRSGDLSVYWYQQSLDQGLQFLIQYYNGEERAKGNILERFSAQQFPDLHSELNLSSLELGDSALYFCASSVGYAGGYTFGSGTRLTVV.

The genes are TRBV6-5 and TRBJ2-1, with 10 bases aligning to TRBD1. Looked up from germline, CDR1 is MNHEY and CDR2 is SVGAGI. V was clipped by 5 bases and J by 6 bases; unmatched bases: 4. The CDR3 extends over 14 amino acids. CDR3 in DNA: TGTGCCAGCAGTCGAAGGACAGGGGGCAATGAGCAGTTCTTC. It specifies CASSRRTGGNEQFF.

The chain employs TRBV28 and TRBJ1-5, with a tentative D call TRBD1 (6 bases). The germline V gene has CDR1 MDHEN and CDR2 SYDVKM. V lost 6 bases, J lost 4 bases, and 13 bases lay in between. There are 14 residues in the CDR3. The CDR3 reads CASRGGGGNQPQHF. The CDR3 region has the DNA TGTGCCAGCAGGGGGGGAGGGGGTAATCAGCCCCAGCATTTT.

V and J are TRBV7-2 and TRBJ2-5; 12 positions match TRBD2. The V segment lost 5 bases and the J segment 14 bases; nucleotides outside the gene matches: 9. CDR1 is SGHTA and CDR2 is FQGNSA in the germline V gene. The CDR3 sequence is 13 residues long. As DNA, the CDR3 is TGTGCCAGCAGCCCAACTAGCGGGGGGCCAACATACTTC. Translating it yields CASSPTSGGPTYF. Looking up the rest from reference TRBV7-2 and TRBJ2-5 gives the full variable domain: GAGVSQSPSNKVTEKGKDVELRCDPISGHTALYWYRQSLGQGLEFLIYFQGNSAPDKSGLPSDRFSAERTGGSVSTLTIQRTQQEDSAVYLCASSPTSGGPTYFGPGTRLLVL.

This clone was detected a few times. The rearrangement links TRBV5-1 to TRBJ2-1; 9 nucleotides match TRBD2. This CDR3 spans 15 amino acids. V dropped 0 bases and J dropped 6; count of bases not matched to a gene: 4. The germline CDR1 and CDR2 sequences are SGHRS and YFSETQ. The CDR3 nucleotides are TGCGCCAGCAGCTTGGGGCGGGGGGGGCCCAATGAGCAGTTCTTC. Protein sequence: CASSLGRGGPNEQFF.